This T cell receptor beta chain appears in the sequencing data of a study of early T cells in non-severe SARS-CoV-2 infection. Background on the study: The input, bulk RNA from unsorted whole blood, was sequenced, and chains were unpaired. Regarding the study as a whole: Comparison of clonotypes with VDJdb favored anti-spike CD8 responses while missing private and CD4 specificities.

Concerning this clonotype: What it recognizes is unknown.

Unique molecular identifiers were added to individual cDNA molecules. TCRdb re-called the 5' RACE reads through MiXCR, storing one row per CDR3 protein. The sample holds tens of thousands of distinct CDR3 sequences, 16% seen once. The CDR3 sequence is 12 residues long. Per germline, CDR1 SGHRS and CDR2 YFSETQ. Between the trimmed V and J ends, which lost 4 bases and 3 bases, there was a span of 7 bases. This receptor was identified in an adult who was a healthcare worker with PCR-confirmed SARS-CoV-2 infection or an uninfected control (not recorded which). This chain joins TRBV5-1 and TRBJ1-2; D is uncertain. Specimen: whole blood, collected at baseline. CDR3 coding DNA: TGCGCCAGCAGCAGAGACGACTATGGCTACACCTTC. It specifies CASSRDDYGYTF.